This T cell receptor beta chain was observed in a study of cytomegalovirus exposure and HLA in healthy donors. In the study overall: Within an early data release were tens of millions of unique TCRs drawn from HLA-typed donors. Study conclusions and caveats: There were a few CMV-associated chains whose specificity for CMV antigens was confirmed in vitro.

The PCR was carried out with 60 Vbeta primers and 13 Jbeta primers. Here immunoSEQ multiplex PCR was the method, and the copy in TCRdb shows in-frame clones only, minus some. The top ten hold 2.5% to 3.5% of the sample, which has some 130,000 clones, roughly 80% seen once. This clone was counted a few times. Antigen unknown. CDR3 length equals 15 residues. Germline V gene lookup returns CDR1 SNHLY and CDR2 FYNNEI. The V gene end was trimmed by 5 bases and the J gene end by 1 base; junction bases not matched to a gene: 1. This chain connects TRBV2 to TRBJ2-1, with TRBD2 identical over 11 bases. Input material: PBMCs. This sequence originates from a man aged 35-49 years in good health and CMV-seronegative. The CDR3 spells CASSPSGGSYNEQFF. CDR3 DNA: TGTGCCAGCAGTCCTAGCGGGGGGTCCTACAATGAGCAGTTCTTC.